The 25 T cell receptor beta chains reported below all come from one sample, sequenced in a study of control samples from healthy donors and cancer patients. TCRdb's copy holds only in-frame clones and misses some; the assay was immunoSEQ multiplex PCR. The sample lists around 80,000 clones, around nine tenths occurring once. The sequenced sample was blood. The receptors here all came from a woman aged 50 to 65 in good health.

V and J are TRBV6-5 and TRBJ2-6; D unresolved. Germline V gene sequence: CDR1 MNHEY, CDR2 SVGAGI. This CDR3 region has 14 residues. Trimming pared 3 bases from V and 4 bases from J, leaving 7 bases between. The CDR3: CASSYTSGANVLTF. The CDR3 bases are TGTGCCAGCAGTTATACATCCGGGGCCAACGTCCTGACTTTC.

V and J are TRBV7-9 and TRBJ2-3, with D unclear. From germline, CDR1 is SEHNR and CDR2 FQNEAQ (reference sequence). The CDR3 is 17 residues long. V lost 3 bases and J lost 5, with 21 bases in between. CDR3 nucleotide sequence: TGTGCCAGCAGCTTTTTGTTCAATAGGGTTGTGGGAGATACGCAGTATTTT. Translation gives CASSFLFNRVVGDTQYF.

The chain joins TRBV7-9 to TRBJ1-1; D uncertain. The V end was cut by 1 base, the J end by 3 bases, with 9 bases between. The germline V gene has CDR1 SEHNR and CDR2 FQNEAQ (reference sequence). There are 14 residues in the CDR3. CDR3: CASSLVYGDTEAFF. The CDR3 DNA is TGTGCCAGCAGCTTAGTGTACGGGGACACTGAAGCTTTCTTT.

The chain combines TRBV5-1 with TRBJ2-5, with a weak D call TRBD1 (5 bases). The CDR3 sequence is 15 residues long. The germline CDR1 and CDR2 sequences are SGHRS and YFSETQ. The germline V and J ends were trimmed by 0 bases and 1 base, with 10 bases remaining between them. DNA of the CDR3: TGCGCCAGCAGCTTGGTTGGCGACAGCCAAGAGACCCAGTACTTC. Its protein is CASSLVGDSQETQYF.

This clone has only one observation. The chain joins TRBV11-2 to TRBJ1-3; maybe TRBD1 (6 bases). From germline, CDR1 is SGHAT and CDR2 FQNNGV. This CDR3 region has 15 residues. The V end lost 2 bases, the J end lost 2 bases, and 10 bases lay between the germline ends. The CDR3 protein is CASSLRQVTGNTIYF. The CDR3 DNA reads as TGTGCCAGCAGCTTAAGACAGGTCACTGGAAACACCATATATTTT.

V is TRBV5-1 and J is TRBJ1-3; no clear D gene. Germline V gives CDR1 SGHRS, CDR2 YFSETQ. The CDR3 is 15 amino acids. Deletions cut 5 bases from V and 0 bases from J, with 12 bases between. The CDR3 loop reads CASRVQADSGNTIYF. In DNA form, the CDR3 reads TGCGCCAGCAGGGTCCAGGCGGACTCTGGAAACACCATATATTTT. The entire variable domain, with the rest obtained from reference TRBV5-1 and TRBJ1-3, is as follows: KAGVTQTPRYLIKTRGQQVTLSCSPISGHRSVSWYQQTPGQGLQFLFEYFSETQRNKGNFPGRFSGRQFSNSRSEMNVSTLELGDSALYLCASRVQADSGNTIYFGEGSWLTVV.

The chain employs TRBV6-5 and TRBJ1-1, with 7 positions matching TRBD1. Germline V gives CDR1 MNHEY, CDR2 SVGAGI. V was clipped by 2 bases and J by 6 bases; unmatched bases: 9. The CDR3 consists of 15 residues. The CDR3 region is CASSYLTTGSPEAFF. The CDR3 coding sequence is TGTGCCAGCAGTTACCTCACGACAGGGTCCCCTGAAGCTTTCTTT.

The chain's CDR3 is CASRTPNTEAFF. DNA of the CDR3: TGTGCCAGCCGGACACCTAACACTGAAGCTTTCTTT. V usage is TRBV6-5 and J usage is TRBJ1-1; D perhaps matches TRBD1 (5 bases). The germline V gene encodes CDR1 MNHEY and CDR2 SVGAGI. There are 12 residues in the CDR3. V lost 8 bases to trimming and J lost 2 bases, with 9 bases between them.

The chain recombines TRBV23-1 with TRBJ2-7, with 9 bases aligning to TRBD1. TRBV23-1 is noted as an ORF with a role that remains uncertain. V lost 5 bases and J lost 6; bases outside the gene matches: 8. This CDR3 has 14 amino acids. This CDR3 is CASSKRDREIEQYF. The CDR3 bases are TGCGCCAGCAGTAAACGGGACAGGGAGATCGAGCAGTACTTC.

The chain uses TRBV5-1 and TRBJ1-3; no firm D call. Germline CDR1 reads SGHRS; CDR2 reads YFSETQ. The CDR3 has 14 amino acids. V was clipped by 3 bases and J by 1 base, with 8 bases between them. DNA for the CDR3: TGCGCCAGCAGCTCCGAGGCTTCTGGAAACACCATATATTTT. Protein: CASSSEASGNTIYF. The full variable domain, with the rest looked up from reference TRBV5-1 and TRBJ1-3, is KAGVTQTPRYLIKTRGQQVTLSCSPISGHRSVSWYQQTPGQGLQFLFEYFSETQRNKGNFPGRFSGRQFSNSRSEMNVSTLELGDSALYLCASSSEASGNTIYFGEGSWLTVV.

This clone was detected only a few times. The rearrangement joins TRBV6-1 to TRBJ2-4; TRBD2 might be the D (6 bases). This CDR3 is built from 13 residues. V was clipped by 2 bases and J by 9 bases, with 11 bases between them. CDR1 and CDR2 from the germline V gene are MNHNS and SASEGT. CDR3: CASSERRGGIQYF. CDR3 in DNA: TGTGCCAGCAGTGAAAGAAGGGGAGGCATTCAGTACTTC.

This clone came up once. V gene TRBV18 combines with J gene TRBJ1-3; no clear D gene. Germline assignment: CDR1 KGHSH and CDR2 LQKENI. The CDR3 consists of 14 residues. Between the trimmed V and J ends, which lost 6 bases and 0 bases, there was a span of 9 bases. This CDR3 reads CASSENFSGNTIYF. DNA of the CDR3: TGTGCCAGCTCGGAGAATTTCTCTGGAAACACCATATATTTT.

This rearrangement joins TRBV6-1 to TRBJ2-1; 11 bases line up with TRBD1. V lost 3 bases to trimming and J lost 13 bases; unmatched junction nucleotides: 5. The CDR3 is 13 residues long. Germline assignment: CDR1 MNHNS and CDR2 SASEGT. The CDR3 sequence: CASSDRTGGDQFF. In DNA, the CDR3 is TGTGCCAGCAGTGATCGGACAGGGGGCGATCAGTTCTTC.

The DNA for the CDR3 is TGTGCCAGCAGTCCACCCGGGACAGCCACAGATACGCAGTATTTT. As protein: CASSPPGTATDTQYF. The rearrangement uses TRBV6-5 and TRBJ2-3, with 7 bases matching TRBD1. This CDR3 comprises 15 residues. Trimming cost V 5 bases and J 2 bases; bases outside gene matches: 7. Germline V gene lookup returns CDR1 MNHEY and CDR2 SVGAGI.

The V call is TRBV14, the J call TRBJ1-1; tentatively, D is TRBD1 (6 bases). The CDR3 has 16 amino acids. Deletions cut 0 bases from V and 1 base from J, with 12 bases between. The germline CDR1 and CDR2 sequences are SGHDN and FVKESK. As DNA, the CDR3 is TGTGCCAGCAGCCAAGAGGCAGGGGATACGAACACTGAAGCTTTCTTT. Translated, it gives CASSQEAGDTNTEAFF.

The chain couples TRBV6-2 or TRBV6-3 to TRBJ1-5; tentative D call: TRBD1 (5 bases). V lost 6 bases and J lost 2, with 17 bases in between. This CDR3 spans 16 amino acids. The germline V gene encodes CDR1 MNHEY and CDR2 SVGEGT. The CDR3 region is CASSPYQGGRNQPQHF. In nucleotides, the CDR3 is TGTGCCAGCAGCCCTTACCAGGGTGGGCGCAATCAGCCCCAGCATTTT.

The CDR3 sequence is CASSNTHGTGSGNTIYF. The CDR3 DNA reads TGTGCCAGTAGTAACACGCATGGGACAGGCTCTGGAAACACCATATATTTT. The chain carries TRBV19 and TRBJ1-3; TRBD1 agrees at 8 bases. This CDR3 has 17 residues. Trimming cost V 4 bases and J 0 bases; bases outside gene matches: 8. Germline-derived CDR1 and CDR2 are LNHDA and SQIVND (reference sequence).

The chain joins TRBV2 to TRBJ1-4; maybe TRBD1 (5 bases). This CDR3 is built from 12 residues. CDR1 SNHLY and CDR2 FYNNEI come from the germline V gene. V was pared by 5 bases and J by 8 bases, with 9 bases between. CDR3 DNA sequence: TGTGCCAGCAGTCCGGGGGGAGAAAAACTGTTTTTT. Amino acids: CASSPGGEKLFF. Full variable domain (outside the CDR3, taken from reference TRBV2 and TRBJ1-4): EPEVTQTPSHQVTQMGQEVILRCVPISNHLYFYWYRQILGQKVEFLVSFYNNEISEKSEIFDDQFSVERPDGSNFTLKIRSTKLEDSAMYFCASSPGGEKLFFGSGTQLSVL.

This clone appeared once. The V call is TRBV9, the J call TRBJ1-2, with D perhaps TRBD1 (6 bases). Trimming pared 8 bases from V and 10 bases from J, leaving 18 bases between. CDR1 SGDLS and CDR2 YYNGEE come from the germline V gene. This CDR3 has 12 amino acids. The CDR3 loop reads CASQGDRRYYTF. The CDR3 nucleotides are TGTGCCAGTCAGGGTGACAGGCGCTACTACACCTTC.

The chain combines TRBV2 with TRBJ2-3; D tentatively reads TRBD1 or TRBD2 (5 bases each). The CDR3 has 14 residues. Trimming took 7 bases from V and 6 from J, leaving 17 bases between them. Germline CDR1 reads SNHLY; CDR2 reads FYNNEI. The CDR3 region has the DNA TGTGCCAGCATCCAGGGACCGGCGGAGGATACGCAGTATTTT. Amino acids: CASIQGPAEDTQYF.

This rearrangement joins TRBV4-1 to TRBJ2-1; D gene uncertain. Germline lookup yields CDR1 MGHRA and CDR2 YSYEKL. CDR3 length: 13 amino acids. V was cut by 2 bases and J by 8 bases, with 10 bases left in between. The CDR3 bases are TGCGCCAGCAGCCAACCAGGCGACGATGAGCAGTTCTTC. Its translation: CASSQPGDDEQFF.

This rearrangement joins TRBV11-2 to TRBJ1-1, with D tentatively TRBD1 (5 bases). Between the trimmed V and J ends, which lost 5 bases and 3 bases, there was a span of 13 bases. The CDR3 runs 14 residues. CDR1 SGHAT and CDR2 FQNNGV come from the germline V gene. The CDR3 loop reads CASSPGGADTEAFF. Written as DNA, the CDR3 is TGTGCCAGCAGCCCAGGAGGGGCTGACACTGAAGCTTTCTTT.

The chain employs TRBV7-8 and TRBJ2-7; unclear D gene. V was pared by 1 base and J by 2 bases, with 6 bases between. There are 13 residues in the CDR3. Germline V gives CDR1 SGHVS, CDR2 FQNEAQ. The CDR3 region has the DNA TGTGCCAGCAGCTTAGTAGGGCCCTACGAGCAGTACTTC. Its protein is CASSLVGPYEQYF.

The J gene is TRBJ2-7, the V gene TRBV6-5; unclear D gene. Germline lookup yields CDR1 MNHEY and CDR2 SVGAGI. This CDR3 is 12 amino acids long. The germline V and J ends were trimmed by 8 bases and 4 bases, with 12 bases remaining between them. The CDR3 sequence: CASLLYIYEQYF. CDR3 sequence (DNA): TGTGCCAGCCTCCTCTACATATACGAGCAGTACTTC.

This chain uses TRBV20-1 with TRBJ1-6; D is unresolved. Germline V lookup: CDR1 DFQATT, CDR2 SNEGSKA (reference sequence). The CDR3 extends over 16 amino acids. V dropped 3 bases and J dropped 9 bases, with 21 bases sitting between them. CDR3 nucleotide sequence: TGCAGTGCTAGTTATGAGGCGTCGCGCGGGTCTTCACCCCTCCACTTT. Its protein is CSASYEASRGSSPLHF.